The present entry profiles one T cell receptor beta chain with its context. Its antigen is undetermined. The authors made TCR cDNA by 5'RACE template switching, adding a universal primer site and UMIs. A single record per CDR3 protein comes from TCRdb applying MiXCR to the 5' RACE reads. The table lists about 500,000 distinct CDR3 sequences, approximately 16% of them singletons. This CDR3 contains 13 residues. Germline lookup yields CDR1 SGHRS and CDR2 YFSETQ. V lost 3 bases to trimming and J lost 5 bases, with 12 bases between them. The entry originates in a study of T cells after yellow fever vaccination. About the research overall: Fractions with few cells were prepared using SMART-Seq v4 Ultra Low Input. Study-level points and caveats: Post-booster reappearance was seen for most primary-vaccination clones (about 96% CD4, 85% to 90% CD8). Bulk-population clonotypes that are abundant could appear as contaminants in FACS-sorted repertoires.

The material was PBMCs, obtained around 5 days after the first yellow fever vaccination. The chain is built from TRBV5-1 and TRBJ2-7, with D perhaps TRBD1 (6 bases). The source of this sequence is a man between 18 and 35 years old who received the YFV17D yellow fever vaccine. The CDR3 DNA follows: TGCGCCAGCAGCTCCAAACAGGGCGACGAGCAGTACTTC. Encoded protein: CASSSKQGDEQYF. Together with reference TRBV5-1 and TRBJ2-7, the CDR3 gives the full variable domain: KAGVTQTPRYLIKTRGQQVTLSCSPISGHRSVSWYQQTPGQGLQFLFEYFSETQRNKGNFPGRFSGRQFSNSRSEMNVSTLELGDSALYLCASSSKQGDEQYFGPGTRLTVT.